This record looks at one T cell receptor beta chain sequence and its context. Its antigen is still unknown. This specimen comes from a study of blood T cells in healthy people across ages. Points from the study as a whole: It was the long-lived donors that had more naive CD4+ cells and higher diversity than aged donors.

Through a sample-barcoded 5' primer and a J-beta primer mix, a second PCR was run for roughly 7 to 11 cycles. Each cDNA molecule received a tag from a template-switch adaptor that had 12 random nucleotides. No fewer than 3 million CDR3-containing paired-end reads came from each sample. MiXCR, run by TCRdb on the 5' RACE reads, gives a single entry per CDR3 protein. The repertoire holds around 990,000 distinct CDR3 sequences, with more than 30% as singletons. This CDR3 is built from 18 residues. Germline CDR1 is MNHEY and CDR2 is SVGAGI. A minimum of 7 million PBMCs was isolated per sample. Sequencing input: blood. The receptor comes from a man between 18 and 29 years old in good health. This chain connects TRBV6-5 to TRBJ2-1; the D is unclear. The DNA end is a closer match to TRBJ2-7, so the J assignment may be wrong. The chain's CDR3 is CASSYPWASVEIVNEQYF. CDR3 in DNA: TGTGCCAGCAGTTACCCCTGGGCGTCGGTGGAAATTGTTAATGAGCAGTACTTC.